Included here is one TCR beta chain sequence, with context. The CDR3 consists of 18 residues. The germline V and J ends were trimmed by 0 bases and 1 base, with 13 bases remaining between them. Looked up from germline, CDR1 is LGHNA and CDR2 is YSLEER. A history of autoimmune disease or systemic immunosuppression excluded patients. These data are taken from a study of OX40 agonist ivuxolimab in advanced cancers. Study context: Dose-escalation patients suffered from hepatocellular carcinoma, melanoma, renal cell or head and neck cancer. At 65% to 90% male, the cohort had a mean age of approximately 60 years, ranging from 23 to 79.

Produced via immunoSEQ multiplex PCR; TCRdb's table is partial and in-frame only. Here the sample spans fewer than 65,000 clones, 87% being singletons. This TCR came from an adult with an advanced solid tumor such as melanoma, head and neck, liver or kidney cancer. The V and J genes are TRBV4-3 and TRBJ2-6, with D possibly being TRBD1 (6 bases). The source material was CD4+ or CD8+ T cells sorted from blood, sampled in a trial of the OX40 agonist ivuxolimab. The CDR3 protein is CASSQEGGYASGANVLTF. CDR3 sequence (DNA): TGCGCCAGCAGCCAAGAAGGGGGATATGCTTCTGGGGCCAACGTCCTGACTTTC.